These 21 T cell receptor beta chains share one sample of origin, sequenced in a study of OX40 agonist ivuxolimab in advanced cancers. The library was produced with the immunoSEQ multiplex PCR assay. Here the immuneACCESS table is served through TCRdb, limited to in-frame sequences with V and J called. Missing clones are a known gap in these copies; in checked studies unresolved V genes cover under half, and the rest lacks a known reason. This sample has around 77,000 clones in its table, and 65% to 90% of those were observed once. The top ten constitute 0.5% to 0.8% of the sample. The source material was CD4+ or CD8+ T cells sorted from blood, sampled in a trial of the OX40 agonist ivuxolimab. These receptors originate from an adult with an advanced solid tumor such as melanoma, head and neck, liver or kidney cancer.

The rearrangement uses TRBV5-1 and TRBJ1-2; the D is unclear. V dropped 0 bases and J dropped 6 bases, with 6 bases sitting between them. The CDR3 spans 12 residues. Germline V gives CDR1 SGHRS, CDR2 YFSETQ. The CDR3 region is CASSLAQDGYTF. As DNA, the CDR3 is TGCGCCAGCAGCTTGGCCCAGGATGGCTACACCTTC.

The chain has TRBV7-9 and TRBJ1-1; D is uncertain. Germline CDR1 and CDR2: SEHNR and FQNEAQ (reference sequence). The CDR3 spans 14 residues. The V end was cut by 4 bases, the J end by 8 bases, with 17 bases between. The CDR3 sequence: CASSSRSVAREAFF. CDR3 DNA sequence: TGTGCCAGCAGCTCCCGGTCAGTGGCTAGAGAAGCTTTCTTT.

The genes are TRBV2 and TRBJ2-2; possibly TRBD2 for D (6 bases). Per germline, CDR1 SNHLY and CDR2 FYNNEI. The CDR3 runs 12 residues. Trimming left V 8 bases short and J 5 bases short, with 9 bases between. The CDR3 coding sequence is TGTGCCAGCGCCCGGGAGACCGGGGAGCTGTTTTTT. Protein sequence: CASARETGELFF.

The chain has TRBV7-3 and TRBJ2-5, with 7 bases aligning to TRBD1. The ends lost 5 bases at V and 2 bases at J; junction bases unmatched: 2. Per the germline V gene, CDR1 is SGHTA and CDR2 is FQGTGA. The CDR3 is made up of 13 amino acids. The CDR3 coding sequence is TGTGCCAGCAGCCCAGGGGGACAAGAGACCCAGTACTTC. Its translation is CASSPGGQETQYF. The variable domain in full, completed from reference TRBV7-3 and TRBJ2-5, reads GAGVSQTPSNKVTEKGKYVELRCDPISGHTALYWYRQSLGQGPEFLIYFQGTGAADDSGLPNDRFFAVRPEGSVSTLKIQRTERGDSAVYLCASSPGGQETQYFGPGTRLLVL.

The chain couples TRBV9 to TRBJ1-1; D remains ambiguous. This CDR3 is built from 14 residues. Trimming removed 1 base at V and 9 bases at J, with 16 bases between. From germline, CDR1 is SGDLS and CDR2 YYNGEE. The CDR3 DNA is TGTGCCAGCAGCGTACGTCAAGGCCTTGTTAAAGCTTTCTTT. Encoded protein: CASSVRQGLVKAFF.

The chain uses TRBV7-2 and TRBJ2-5; D remains ambiguous. This CDR3 is built from 15 residues. Germline-derived CDR1 and CDR2 are SGHTA and FQGNSA. The V and J ends lost 5 bases and 2 bases respectively, with 15 bases between them. The CDR3 coding sequence is TGTGCCAGCAGCCCCAGGATGGGCCAGCAAGAGACCCAGTACTTC. Translation gives CASSPRMGQQETQYF. Filled out from reference TRBV7-2 and TRBJ2-5, the complete variable domain reads GAGVSQSPSNKVTEKGKDVELRCDPISGHTALYWYRQSLGQGLEFLIYFQGNSAPDKSGLPSDRFSAERTGGSVSTLTIQRTQQEDSAVYLCASSPRMGQQETQYFGPGTRLLVL.

The chain links TRBV4-1 to TRBJ2-5, with 10 nucleotides matching TRBD1. Losses at the gene ends were 1 base for V and 11 bases for J; bases not matched to a gene: 7. This CDR3 contains 14 residues. Germline values: CDR1 MGHRA, CDR2 YSYEKL. This chain's CDR3 is CASSQGTGGWEQYF. The CDR3 nucleotides read TGCGCCAGCAGCCAAGGGACAGGGGGTTGGGAGCAGTACTTC.

V gene TRBV19 combines with J gene TRBJ1-5; D remains unclear. Germline V gene lookup returns CDR1 LNHDA and CDR2 SQIVND (reference sequence). CDR3 size: 13 residues. V lost 5 bases, J lost 6 bases, and 11 bases lay in between. CDR3 sequence (DNA): TGTGCCAGTAGTGCTGGGCTGTCTCAGCCCCAGCATTTT. Translated, it gives CASSAGLSQPQHF.

The gene calls are TRBV18 and TRBJ2-3; TRBD2 aligns across 12 bases. The CDR3 covers 17 residues. V was pared by 0 bases and J by 2 bases, with 3 bases of the junction left unmatched. Germline-derived CDR1 and CDR2 are KGHSH and LQKENI. The CDR3 coding sequence is TGTGCCAGCTCACCACCTCGACTAGCGGGGGTCACAGATACGCAGTATTTT. Its protein product is CASSPPRLAGVTDTQYF.

The genes are TRBV7-2 and TRBJ2-3; 10 bases agree with TRBD2. CDR3 length: 15 residues. V was clipped by 1 base and J by 4 bases; unmatched bases: 2. Germline values: CDR1 SGHTA, CDR2 FQGNSA. The CDR3 sequence is CASSLVSGGADTQYF. CDR3 DNA sequence: TGTGCCAGCAGCTTAGTGAGCGGGGGGGCAGATACGCAGTATTTT. Together with reference TRBV7-2 and TRBJ2-3, the CDR3 gives the full variable domain: GAGVSQSPSNKVTEKGKDVELRCDPISGHTALYWYRQSLGQGLEFLIYFQGNSAPDKSGLPSDRFSAERTGGSVSTLTIQRTQQEDSAVYLCASSLVSGGADTQYFGPGTRLTVL.

The rearrangement uses TRBV4-3 and TRBJ2-7; 10 nucleotides line up with TRBD2. The CDR3 runs 15 residues. CDR1 LGHNA and CDR2 YSLEER come from the germline V gene. The trim removed 0 bases at V and 3 bases at J, leaving 2 bases unmatched. This CDR3 is CASSQDPSGGYEQYF. Here the CDR3 DNA reads TGCGCCAGCAGCCAAGATCCTAGCGGGGGCTACGAGCAGTACTTC.

The rearrangement uses TRBV2 and TRBJ1-5, with D possibly being TRBD1 (6 bases). The germline V gene has CDR1 SNHLY and CDR2 FYNNEI. Trimming took 4 bases from V and 11 from J, leaving 15 bases between them. CDR3 length equals 13 residues. CDR3 residues: CASSVNGGRAQHF. In DNA, the CDR3 is TGTGCCAGCAGTGTTAATGGGGGGCGAGCCCAGCATTTT.

V and J are TRBV9 and TRBJ1-3; tentatively, D is TRBD1 (5 bases). The V end lost 1 base, the J end lost 0 bases, and 8 bases lay between the germline ends. CDR1 is SGDLS and CDR2 is YYNGEE in the germline V gene. The CDR3 totals 15 residues. The CDR3 reads CASSVTGDSGNTIYF. CDR3 in DNA: TGTGCCAGCAGCGTAACGGGGGACTCTGGAAACACCATATATTTT.

This clone has just a few counts. J is TRBJ1-6 and V is TRBV11-1; no clear D gene. This CDR3 has 12 residues. V was shortened by 3 bases and J by 7 bases, with 4 bases between the two germline ends. Germline V gene data show CDR1 as SGHAT and CDR2 as FQDESV (reference sequence). The CDR3 sequence is CASSFPNSPLHF. CDR3 coding DNA: TGTGCCAGCAGCTTCCCAAATTCACCCCTCCACTTT. The whole variable domain, filled in from reference TRBV11-1 and TRBJ1-6, reads EAEVAQSPRYKITEKSQAVAFWCDPISGHATLYWYRQILGQGPELLVQFQDESVVDDSQLPKDRFSAERLKGVDSTLKIQPAELGDSAMYLCASSFPNSPLHFGNGTRLTVT.

This sequence joins TRBV18 and TRBJ2-1; TRBD1 is a possible D gene (5 bases). Deletions cut 1 base from V and 9 bases from J, with 10 bases between. This CDR3 has 13 amino acids. CDR1 is KGHSH, CDR2 LQKENI, per germline. The CDR3 DNA reads TGTGCCAGCTCACCACTACAGGAAACTGAGCAGTTCTTC. It translates to CASSPLQETEQFF.

The chain is built from TRBV7-9 and TRBJ2-5; the match to TRBD2 covers 10 bases. The CDR3 has 15 residues. After removal of 4 bases from V and 5 bases from J, the junction contained 7 bases not matched to a gene. Germline V CDR1 and CDR2: SEHNR, FQNEAQ (reference sequence). CDR3 sequence reads: CASSYSGGAAETQYF. In DNA form, the CDR3 reads TGTGCCAGCAGCTACAGCGGGGGGGCCGCCGAGACCCAGTACTTC. The whole variable domain, remainder taken from reference TRBV7-9 and TRBJ2-5, is DTGVSQNPRHKITKRGQNVTFRCDPISEHNRLYWYRQTLGQGPEFLTYFQNEAQLEKSRLLSDRFSAERPKGSFSTLEIQRTEQGDSAMYLCASSYSGGAAETQYFGPGTRLLVL.

CDR3 amino acids: CAWTWDRANTEAFF. The CDR3 coding sequence is TGTGCCTGGACTTGGGACAGGGCCAACACTGAAGCTTTCTTT. The chain recombines TRBV30 with TRBJ1-1; 9 nucleotides align to TRBD1. V lost 4 bases and J lost 2; bases outside the gene matches: 5. This CDR3 contains 14 residues. CDR1 and CDR2 (germline): GTSNPN, SVGIG (reference sequence).

The V gene is TRBV19, the J gene TRBJ2-5; D is perhaps TRBD1 or TRBD2 (5 bases each). There are 17 residues in the CDR3. CDR1 is LNHDA and CDR2 is SQIVND in the germline V gene (reference sequence). Deletions cut 4 bases from V and 0 bases from J, with 18 bases between. In DNA form, the CDR3 reads TGTGCCAGTAGTAGGCTGAAAAAGGGGACGTACCAAGAGACCCAGTACTTC. Amino acids: CASSRLKKGTYQETQYF.

J is TRBJ1-2 and V is TRBV5-1, with 7 bases aligning to TRBD1. This CDR3 is 13 amino acids long. CDR1 is SGHRS, CDR2 YFSETQ, per germline. With 4 bases clipped from V and 4 bases from J, the junction kept 4 bases outside the gene matches. In DNA form, the CDR3 reads TGCGCCAGCAGCCGGGACAGCTCCTATGGCTACACCTTC. It encodes CASSRDSSYGYTF. Variable domain in full (rest from reference TRBV5-1 and TRBJ1-2): KAGVTQTPRYLIKTRGQQVTLSCSPISGHRSVSWYQQTPGQGLQFLFEYFSETQRNKGNFPGRFSGRQFSNSRSEMNVSTLELGDSALYLCASSRDSSYGYTFGSGTRLTVV.

V gene TRBV11-2 combines with J gene TRBJ2-5; TRBD1 or TRBD2 may be the D gene (6 bases each). V lost 6 bases to trimming and J lost 11 bases, with 19 bases between them. The CDR3 covers 13 residues. Germline V gene sequence: CDR1 SGHAT, CDR2 FQNNGV. CDR3 nucleotides: TGTGCCAGCAGATTTAGGGGGGCCGGAGAGCAGTACTTC. This translates into CASRFRGAGEQYF.

V usage is TRBV2 and J usage is TRBJ2-5, with 7 nucleotides matching TRBD2. The CDR3 runs 14 residues. Per the germline V gene, CDR1 is SNHLY and CDR2 is FYNNEI. V lost 3 bases, J lost 5 bases, and 6 bases stayed unmatched. CDR3 amino acids: CASSEAGVAETQYF. DNA for the CDR3: TGTGCCAGCAGTGAGGCGGGAGTGGCGGAGACCCAGTACTTC. Drawing the rest from reference TRBV2 and TRBJ2-5, the complete variable domain is EPEVTQTPSHQVTQMGQEVILRCVPISNHLYFYWYRQILGQKVEFLVSFYNNEISEKSEIFDDQFSVERPDGSNFTLKIRSTKLEDSAMYFCASSEAGVAETQYFGPGTRLLVL.